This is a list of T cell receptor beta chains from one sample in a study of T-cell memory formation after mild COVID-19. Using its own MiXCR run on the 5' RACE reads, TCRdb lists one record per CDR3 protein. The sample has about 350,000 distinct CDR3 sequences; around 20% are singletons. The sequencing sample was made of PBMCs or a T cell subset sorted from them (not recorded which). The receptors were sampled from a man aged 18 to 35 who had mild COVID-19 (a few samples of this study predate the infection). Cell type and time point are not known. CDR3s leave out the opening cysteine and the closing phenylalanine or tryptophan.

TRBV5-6 ASSPISGQRQRNEQY
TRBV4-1 ASSQDGGGGDTQY
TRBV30 AWSSGGPDTQY
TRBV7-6 ASSPPTRGLEQY
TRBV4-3 ASSQELSKRGTVAYGYT
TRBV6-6 ASMQDAEAF
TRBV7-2 ASRATGGYSPLH
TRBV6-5 ASSYLGGTEAF
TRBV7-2 ASSFSRGAIPDTQY
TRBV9 ASSVVGDEQF
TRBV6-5 ASSYRGDTEAF
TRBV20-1 SAIDRFDTEAF
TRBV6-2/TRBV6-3 ASSPWTSGQETQY
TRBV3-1 ASSPTWTVSTDTQY
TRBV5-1 ASSWKTGNSEQY
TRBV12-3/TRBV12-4 ASTVTGQPTY
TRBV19 ASSIYVVTVQPQH
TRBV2 ASRSTSGGGKTQY
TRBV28 ASSLRPGRGLSPLH
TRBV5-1 ASSAGENTEAF
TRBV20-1 SAFQGVADTQY
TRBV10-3 AISDPGKHEQY
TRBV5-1 ASNGGGPGVDGYT
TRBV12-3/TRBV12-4 ASSLSENYGYT
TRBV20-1 SAKNPLNTGELF
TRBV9 ASSVLPAVGLYEQY
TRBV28 ASSWTGLTLNTGELF
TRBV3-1 ASSRSGRGLSYEQY
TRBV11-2 ASSLTVVEEAF
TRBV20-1 SAYLANTGELF
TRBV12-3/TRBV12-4 ASSLRTDPRSGGANVLT
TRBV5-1 AIQDSNYGYT
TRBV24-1 ATGSGWSGANVLT
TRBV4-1 ASSQVNRNYGYT
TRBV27 ASSFHDRGYGYT
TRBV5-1 ASSLFGNTEAF
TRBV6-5 ASTAPGRATEAF